What follows is one T cell receptor (beta chain) and its context. Its matching antigen is unknown. The observed sequence ends 3 residues before the CDR3 terminus, with the missing tail filled in from the germline J gene. The table came from immunoSEQ multiplex PCR; TCRdb's copy has only in-frame clones and leaves some out. The sample holds about 32,000 clones, and no clone turns up only once. Each donor provided about 5 to 9 ml of heparinized whole blood. CDR3 length equals 14 residues. Germline CDR1 reads KGHSH; CDR2 reads LQKENI. The data were obtained in a study of T cell clonality in common variable immunodeficiency. Broader study findings: Fewer deletions and N-nucleotide insertions were reportedly seen in common variable immunodeficiency TCR beta sequences.

The TCR comes from a person aged 18 to 75 in good health. The sample comprised peripheral blood mononuclear cells. This chain links TRBV18 with TRBJ1-2; 9 bases fit TRBD1. The chain's CDR3 is CASSTGTGSYDYTF. Incomplete CDR3 DNA: TGTGCCAGCTCAACCGGGACAGGGTCTTACGAC.